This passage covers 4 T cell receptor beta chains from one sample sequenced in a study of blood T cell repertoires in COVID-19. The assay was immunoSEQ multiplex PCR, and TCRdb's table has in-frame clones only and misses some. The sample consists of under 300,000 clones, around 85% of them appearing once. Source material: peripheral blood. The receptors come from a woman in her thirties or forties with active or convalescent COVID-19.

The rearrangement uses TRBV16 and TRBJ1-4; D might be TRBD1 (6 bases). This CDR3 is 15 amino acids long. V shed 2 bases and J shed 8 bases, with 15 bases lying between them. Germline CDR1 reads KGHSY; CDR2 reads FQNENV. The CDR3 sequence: CASSQDDRWKEKLFF. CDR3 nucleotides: TGTGCCAGCAGCCAAGACGACAGGTGGAAGGAAAAACTGTTTTTT.

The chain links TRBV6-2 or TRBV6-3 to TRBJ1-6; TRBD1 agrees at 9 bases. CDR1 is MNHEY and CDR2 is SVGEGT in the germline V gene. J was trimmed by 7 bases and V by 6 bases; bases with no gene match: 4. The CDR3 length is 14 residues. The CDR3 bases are TGTGCCAGCAGCGACGGGACAGGGAATTCACCCCTCCACTTT. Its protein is CASSDGTGNSPLHF.

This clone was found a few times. The CDR3 DNA follows: TGTGCCAGCAGCCACGTGGGCGGGAAGGGAGGCTACACCTTC. Residues: CASSHVGGKGGYTF. V gene TRBV14 combines with J gene TRBJ1-2, with D unclear. Germline V gene lookup returns CDR1 SGHDN and CDR2 FVKESK. The CDR3 is made up of 14 amino acids. V shed 3 bases and J shed 8 bases, with 16 bases lying between them.

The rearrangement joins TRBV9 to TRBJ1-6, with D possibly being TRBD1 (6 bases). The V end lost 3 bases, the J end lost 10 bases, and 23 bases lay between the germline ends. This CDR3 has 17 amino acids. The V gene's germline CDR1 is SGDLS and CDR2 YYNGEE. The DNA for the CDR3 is TGTGCCAGCAGCGCAGAGCGGGGACAAACCCTTGGATCACCCCTCCACTTT. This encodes CASSAERGQTLGSPLHF.